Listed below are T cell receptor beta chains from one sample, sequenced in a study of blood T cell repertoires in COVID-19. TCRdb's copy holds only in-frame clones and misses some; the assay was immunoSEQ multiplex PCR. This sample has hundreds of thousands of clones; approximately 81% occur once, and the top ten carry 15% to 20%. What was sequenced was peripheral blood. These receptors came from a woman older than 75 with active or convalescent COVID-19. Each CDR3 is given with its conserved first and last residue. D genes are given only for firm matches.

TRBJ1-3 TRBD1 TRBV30 CAWSTGAGNTIYF
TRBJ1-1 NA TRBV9 CASSVGFGEGTEAFF
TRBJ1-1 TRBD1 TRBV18 CASSRKDRDEAFF
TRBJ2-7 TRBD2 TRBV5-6 CASSSPGLAYEQYF
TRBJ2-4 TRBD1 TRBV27 CASSQDRVRAKNIQYF
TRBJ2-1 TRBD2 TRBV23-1 CASSQGVTSGANEQFF
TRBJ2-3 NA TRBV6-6 CASSPELTGDTQYF
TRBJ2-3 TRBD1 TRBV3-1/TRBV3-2 CASSQGDRGNPTQYF
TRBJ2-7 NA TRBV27 CASSFSAVSGEQYF
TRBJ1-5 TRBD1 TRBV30 CAWSGGQGGGQPQHF
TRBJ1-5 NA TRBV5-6 CASSLRGSPYNQPQHF
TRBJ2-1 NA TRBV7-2 CASSLVATEQFF
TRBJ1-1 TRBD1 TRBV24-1 CATSDSRTGRSEAFF
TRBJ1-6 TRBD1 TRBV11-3 CASSRTGAVSPLHF
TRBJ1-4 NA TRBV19 CASSIGSGFEKLFF
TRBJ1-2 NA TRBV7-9 CASSKVGGLGYGYTF
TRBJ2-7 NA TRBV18 CASSPGVYEQYF
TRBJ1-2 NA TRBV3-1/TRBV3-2 CASSQDWQTGYTF
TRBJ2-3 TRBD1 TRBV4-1 CASRMVQGAAGKESDTQYF
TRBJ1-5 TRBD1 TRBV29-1 CSVASGTGNQPQHF
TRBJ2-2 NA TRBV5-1 CASSTEGSTGELFF
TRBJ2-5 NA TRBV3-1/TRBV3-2 CASSQGLAQVTQYF
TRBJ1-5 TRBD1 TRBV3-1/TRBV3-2 CASSQDLSGGQPQHF
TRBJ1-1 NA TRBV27 CASSLSNRGSTEAFF
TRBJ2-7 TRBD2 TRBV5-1 CASSSGGASYEQYF
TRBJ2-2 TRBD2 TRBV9 CASRPGGGFTGELFF
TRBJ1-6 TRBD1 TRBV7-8 CASSFRGLNSPLHF
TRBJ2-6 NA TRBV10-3 CAISSQGTGANVLTF
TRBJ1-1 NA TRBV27 CASSSPGGRTEAFF
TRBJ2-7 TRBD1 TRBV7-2 CASSRDRGGRRAYEQYF
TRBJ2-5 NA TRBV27 CASSFSRGLGETQYF
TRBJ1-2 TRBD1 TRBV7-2 CASSSPPGGSGYTF
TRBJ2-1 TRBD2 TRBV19 CASSIYSSGAYNEQFF
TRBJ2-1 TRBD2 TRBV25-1 CASTQRGGPGEQFF
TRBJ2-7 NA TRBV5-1 CASSLGQGAIEQYF
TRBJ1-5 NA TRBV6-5 CASSSTGMGNQPQHF
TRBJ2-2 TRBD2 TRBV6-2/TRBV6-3 CASSYSGGRARTGELFF
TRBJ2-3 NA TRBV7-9 CASSLVTSSSTDTQYF
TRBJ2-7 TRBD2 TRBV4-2 CASSRLLAGAHEQYF
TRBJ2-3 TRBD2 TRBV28 CASSSASGGPGDTQYF
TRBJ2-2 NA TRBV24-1 CATSDSTGPANTGELFF
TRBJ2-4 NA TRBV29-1 CSVVQSGDIQYF
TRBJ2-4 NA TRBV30 CAWSVGQTSQYF
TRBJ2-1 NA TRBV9 CASSGGTASYNEQFF
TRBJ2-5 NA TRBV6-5 CASRAGRETQYF
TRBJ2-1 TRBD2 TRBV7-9 CASSAGGRPSYNEQFF
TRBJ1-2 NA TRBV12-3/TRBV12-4 CASSLQENYGYTF
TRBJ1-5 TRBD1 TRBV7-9 CAIQGAVPNQPQHF
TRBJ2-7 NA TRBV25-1 CASSETGGGYEQYF
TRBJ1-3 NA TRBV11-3 CASSPIYQGTGNTIYF
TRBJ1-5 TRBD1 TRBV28 CASLTGGMGVSNQPQHF
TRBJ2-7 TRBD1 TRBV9 CASSNAGTGFYEQYF